The 29 T cell receptor beta chains listed next were all sequenced from one sample in a study of human T cells and chemical hapten exposure. TCRdb independently ran MiXCR on the RACE reads; one entry per CDR3 protein. The table shows a few hundred thousand distinct CDR3 sequences, with approximately 5% occurring only once. Described time point: pre-sensitization, week 0. The treatment: therapeutic diphenylcyclopropenone sensitization with weekly scalp DPC. The source material was whole blood, sampled in connection with sensitization to the hapten diphenylcyclopropenone (DPC). All receptors come from a woman aged 18-29 years with alopecia areata. Some clones in this sample may be carry-over from other donors' samples.

This chain uses TRBV29-1 with TRBJ1-3; D is ambiguous. The V end lost 2 bases, the J end lost 0 bases, and 11 bases lay between the germline ends. Germline CDR1 and CDR2: SQVTM and ANQGSEA. The CDR3 consists of 15 residues. CDR3 sequence reads: CSVERQALSGNTIYF. CDR3 DNA: TGCAGCGTTGAAAGGCAGGCCCTCTCTGGAAACACCATATATTTT.

Here the CDR3 reads CASSVQGSGYNEQFF. In DNA, the CDR3 is TGTGCCAGCAGTGTACAGGGGTCGGGCTACAATGAGCAGTTCTTC. The rearrangement joins TRBV6-6 to TRBJ2-1, with TRBD1 matching over 7 bases. The CDR3 contains 15 residues. From germline, CDR1 is MNHNY and CDR2 SVGAGI (reference sequence). Trimming removed 5 bases from V and 3 bases from J; junction bases left unmatched: 7.

This rearrangement joins TRBV6-5 to TRBJ2-5, with D unresolved. V gave up 7 bases and J gave up 5 bases, with 5 bases separating them. Germline V gives CDR1 MNHEY, CDR2 SVGAGI. CDR3 length: 10 residues. CDR3 coding DNA: TGTGCCAGCATCGGGGAGACCCAGTACTTC. Encoded protein: CASIGETQYF.

This clonotype was recorded a few times. This chain joins TRBV20-1 and TRBJ2-7; 8 bases are shared with TRBD1. Per the germline V gene, CDR1 is DFQATT and CDR2 is SNEGSKA (reference sequence). This CDR3 region has 14 residues. Trimming removed 0 bases from V and 4 bases from J; junction bases left unmatched: 5. Written as DNA, the CDR3 is TGCAGTGCTAGAGATTCAGGGGGCTTTTACGAGCAGTACTTC. It codes for CSARDSGGFYEQYF.

This clonotype has more than one count but fewer than ten. The V and J genes are TRBV7-9 and TRBJ1-4; D ambiguous. CDR1 SEHNR and CDR2 FQNEAQ come from the germline V gene (reference sequence). The CDR3 length is 19 residues. The V end lost 5 bases, the J end lost 4 bases, and 26 bases lay between the germline ends. The CDR3 region has the DNA TGTGCCAGCAGCCAAGGTTGGGGAGCAGCATTTTCCCTTAATGAAAAACTGTTTTTT. This gives the protein CASSQGWGAAFSLNEKLFF. The full variable domain, with the rest looked up from reference TRBV7-9 and TRBJ1-4, is DTGVSQNPRHKITKRGQNVTFRCDPISEHNRLYWYRQTLGQGPEFLTYFQNEAQLEKSRLLSDRFSAERPKGSFSTLEIQRTEQGDSAMYLCASSQGWGAAFSLNEKLFFGSGTQLSVL.

In its sample, this clonotype was seen many times. This chain links TRBV28 with TRBJ2-3, with D tentatively TRBD1 or TRBD2 (5 bases each). V was pared by 2 bases and J by 4 bases, with 16 bases between. Germline CDR1 is MDHEN and CDR2 is SYDVKM. The CDR3 is 16 residues long. DNA for the CDR3: TGTGCCAGCAGTTTACCCCGAGGGCTGGGGGCAGATACGCAGTATTTT. This translates into CASSLPRGLGADTQYF.

This clonotype was detected a few times. The chain recombines TRBV4-1 with TRBJ1-1, with a possible D match to TRBD1 (5 bases). Germline V gene sequence: CDR1 MGHRA, CDR2 YSYEKL. V shed 1 base and J shed 1 base, with 13 bases lying between them. This CDR3 is built from 16 residues. The CDR3 spells CASSQVWGSGNTEAFF. DNA of the CDR3: TGCGCCAGCAGCCAAGTCTGGGGGTCTGGGAACACTGAAGCTTTCTTT.

This clonotype was detected only once. This could be a read error, since a much larger clone is one nucleotide away. The V and J genes are TRBV6-2 or TRBV6-3 and TRBJ1-5, with D maybe TRBD1 (6 bases). Germline V lookup: CDR1 MNHEY, CDR2 SVGEGT. The CDR3 covers 16 residues. Deletions cut 2 bases from V and 5 bases from J, with 16 bases between. In DNA form, the CDR3 reads TGTGCCAGCAGTTACGGGCCAAGGGGGGCCGATCAGCCCCAGCATTTT. Translating it yields CASSYGPRGADQPQHF.

This clonotype occurred a few times. CDR3 DNA: TGTGCCAGCAGCTTAGCGCCCGCTCTACGGGCCACAGATACGCAGTATTTT. Protein: CASSLAPALRATDTQYF. The chain employs TRBV7-9 and TRBJ2-3; D gene uncertain. Germline CDR1 reads SEHNR; CDR2 reads FQNEAQ (reference sequence). V was cut by 0 bases and J by 2 bases, with 15 bases left in between. CDR3 size: 17 residues.

This clonotype was counted at least ten times. The V gene is TRBV9, the J gene TRBJ1-1, with D perhaps TRBD1 (5 bases). Germline V gene lookup returns CDR1 SGDLS and CDR2 YYNGEE. This CDR3 contains 14 residues. With 3 bases removed from V and 4 bases from J, the gap between germline ends came to 13 bases. CDR3 region: CASSAGSFSTEAFF. CDR3 DNA: TGTGCCAGCAGCGCAGGGTCTTTTAGCACTGAAGCTTTCTTT.

The chain recombines TRBV6-1 with TRBJ2-3; 12 nucleotides line up with TRBD2. In germline, CDR1 is MNHNS, CDR2 SASEGT. The ends lost 6 bases at V and 0 bases at J; junction bases unmatched: 10. CDR3 length equals 18 residues. This chain's CDR3 is CASSTSGGSGPSTDTQYF. In DNA, the CDR3 is TGTGCCAGCAGCACTAGCGGGGGGTCGGGTCCTAGCACAGATACGCAGTATTTT.

This clonotype was detected ten times or more. This rearrangement joins TRBV29-1 to TRBJ2-7; D tentatively fits TRBD1 or TRBD2 (5 bases each). Germline CDR1 is SQVTM and CDR2 is ANQGSEA. V lost 6 bases to trimming and J lost 0 bases, with 9 bases between them. The CDR3 covers 12 residues. The CDR3 coding sequence is TGCAGCGTGTCCGGGACCTCCTACGAGCAGTACTTC. Protein sequence: CSVSGTSYEQYF.

This clonotype was seen ten or more times. The chain joins TRBV10-2 to TRBJ1-6; 9 bases are a match to TRBD1. CDR1 WSHSY and CDR2 SAAADI come from the germline V gene. This CDR3 has 16 residues. With 7 bases clipped from V and 6 bases from J, the junction kept 10 bases outside the gene matches. The CDR3 loop is CASKSTGQGINSPLHF. The CDR3 bases are TGCGCCAGCAAGTCCACGGGACAGGGAATTAATTCACCCCTCCACTTT.

This chain connects TRBV4-3 to TRBJ2-5; either TRBD1 or TRBD2 may fit D (5 bases each). Germline CDR1 LGHNA, CDR2 YSLEER. The CDR3 extends over 16 amino acids. The ends were cut back, 1 base at V and 5 bases at J, with 17 bases in the middle. CDR3 amino acids: CASSQVTSGRTETQYF. The CDR3 nucleotides are TGCGCCAGCAGCCAAGTCACATCGGGACGAACCGAGACCCAGTACTTC.

This clonotype occurred a few times. The V gene is TRBV20-1, the J gene TRBJ1-3, with a possible D match to TRBD1 (5 bases). Germline CDR1 DFQATT, CDR2 SNEGSKA (reference sequence). CDR3 length: 15 residues. The V end lost 5 bases, the J end lost 2 bases, and 16 bases lay between the germline ends. The CDR3 sequence: CSAWGPSGAGNTIYF. CDR3 nucleotide sequence: TGCAGTGCTTGGGGCCCTTCGGGGGCTGGAAACACCATATATTTT.

This clonotype was found many times. The chain couples TRBV29-1 to TRBJ2-6; D unclear. This CDR3 is built from 11 residues. Germline V lookup: CDR1 SQVTM, CDR2 ANQGSEA. The V end lost 3 bases, the J end lost 7 bases, and 4 bases lay between the germline ends. The CDR3 spells CSVEVANVLTF. Written as DNA, the CDR3 is TGCAGCGTTGAGGTAGCCAACGTCCTGACTTTC.

This clonotype was found many times. This rearrangement joins TRBV28 to TRBJ2-6; 9 bases are shared with TRBD1. J lost 0 bases, V lost 6 bases, and 18 bases had no gene match. This CDR3 has 21 amino acids. From germline, CDR1 is MDHEN and CDR2 SYDVKM. CDR3 coding DNA: TGTGCCAGCAGAGCAAGGGACAGGGCTCAGGTCGTCCTCTCTGGGGCCAACGTCCTGACTTTC. It yields the protein CASRARDRAQVVLSGANVLTF.

A note on this clonotype: One end of the junction fails to match germline, which may point to a read error. The rearrangement links TRBV2 to TRBJ1-6; 10 nucleotides match TRBD1. There are 14 residues in the CDR3. CDR1 SNHLY and CDR2 FYNNEI come from the germline V gene. The CDR3 region is CASSGDRGYSPHHF. CDR3 DNA: TGTGCCAGCAGTGGGGACAGGGGATATTCACCCCACCACTTT.

The rearrangement uses TRBV25-1 and TRBJ1-2; 10 nucleotides align to TRBD1. Trimming at V came to 0 bases and at J to 4 bases, leaving 17 bases not matched to a gene. Germline V gives CDR1 MGHDK, CDR2 SYGVNS. The CDR3 runs to 20 residues. Here the CDR3 reads CASSEYSWGTGAELVYGYTF. The CDR3 region has the DNA TGTGCCAGCAGTGAATACTCTTGGGGGACAGGGGCCGAGTTGGTCTATGGCTACACCTTC.

This clonotype was counted ten times or more. The chain uses TRBV3-1 and TRBJ2-7; D tentatively fits TRBD1 or TRBD2 (5 bases each). The CDR3 runs 16 residues. Between the trimmed V and J ends, which lost 4 bases and 5 bases, there was a span of 21 bases. The V gene's germline CDR1 is LGHDT and CDR2 YNNKEL (reference sequence). This CDR3 is CASSPDAEGFLNEQYF. CDR3 in DNA: TGTGCCAGCAGCCCCGATGCCGAGGGGTTTTTGAACGAGCAGTACTTC.

This clonotype was counted ten times or more. This rearrangement joins TRBV4-2 to TRBJ1-5; D ambiguous. This CDR3 comprises 15 residues. Germline CDR1 LGHNA, CDR2 YNFKEQ. The ends were cut back, 7 bases at V and 0 bases at J, with 13 bases in the middle. The chain's CDR3 is CASNPEGYSNQPQHF. Here the CDR3 DNA reads TGTGCCAGCAACCCCGAGGGATATAGCAATCAGCCCCAGCATTTT.

The chain carries TRBV7-9 and TRBJ2-7; TRBD1 matches 7 bases. The CDR3 spans 15 residues. Germline assignment: CDR1 SEHNR and CDR2 FQNEAQ (reference sequence). The junction had 11 bases not matched to a gene; V was cut back by 5 bases and J by 4 bases. As DNA, the CDR3 is TGTGCCAGCAGCCCGCGGAGAGGGGGCGCATACGAGCAGTACTTC. Amino acid sequence: CASSPRRGGAYEQYF. Using reference TRBV7-9 and TRBJ2-7 for the parts outside the CDR3, the full variable domain is DTGVSQNPRHKITKRGQNVTFRCDPISEHNRLYWYRQTLGQGPEFLTYFQNEAQLEKSRLLSDRFSAERPKGSFSTLEIQRTEQGDSAMYLCASSPRRGGAYEQYFGPGTRLTVT.

This clonotype was detected many times. A junction end diverges from the germline sequence, so it may reflect a read error. The V call is TRBV7-7, the J call TRBJ1-1, with 11 positions matching TRBD1. The V gene's germline CDR1 is SSHAT and CDR2 FNYEAQ (reference sequence). This CDR3 is 13 amino acids long. In nucleotides, the CDR3 is TGTGCTAGCAGCCCGGGACAGGGGGGTGAAGCTTTCTTT. Protein: CASSPGQGGEAFF.

This clonotype was counted only a few times. The V call is TRBV7-2, the J call TRBJ1-4; no firm D call. Deletions cut 0 bases from V and 5 bases from J, with 10 bases between. Germline values: CDR1 SGHTA, CDR2 FQGNSA. The CDR3 consists of 15 residues. The CDR3 is CASSLAPGLNEKLFF. In DNA, the CDR3 is TGTGCCAGCAGCTTAGCCCCAGGACTGAATGAAAAACTGTTTTTT.

This clonotype was recorded many times. The gene calls are TRBV7-8 and TRBJ2-7; D remains unclear. V lost 1 base and J 2 bases, leaving 9 bases between the germline ends. Germline lookup yields CDR1 SGHVS and CDR2 FQNEAQ. The CDR3 has 14 amino acids. CDR3 residues: CASSLVDGTYEQYF. The CDR3 region has the DNA TGTGCCAGCAGCTTAGTGGACGGAACCTACGAGCAGTACTTC.

The gene calls are TRBV20-1 and TRBJ2-3; D possibly corresponds to TRBD2 (6 bases). Trimming stripped 1 base from V and 6 bases from J, with 20 bases between. The CDR3 has 16 amino acids. Germline assignment: CDR1 DFQATT and CDR2 SNEGSKA (reference sequence). CDR3 in DNA: TGCAGTGCTAGAGGCCCTAGGGCGGGGATAATTGATACGCAGTATTTT. This encodes CSARGPRAGIIDTQYF.

This clonotype was detected a few times. The chain employs TRBV6-2 or TRBV6-3 and TRBJ2-1; possibly TRBD1 or TRBD2 for D (5 bases each). CDR3 length equals 12 residues. Trimming pared 6 bases from V and 16 bases from J, leaving 19 bases between. CDR1 and CDR2 (germline): MNHEY, SVGEGT. The CDR3 region is CASSSTWDACFF. CDR3 nucleotides: TGTGCCAGCAGCTCCACCTGGGACGCTTGTTTCTTC.

This clonotype was seen repeatedly, ten times or more. The V gene is TRBV10-3, the J gene TRBJ1-1; D perhaps matches TRBD1 (5 bases). Trimming stripped 8 bases from V and 1 base from J, with 14 bases between. The CDR3 contains 14 residues. The V gene's germline CDR1 is ENHRY and CDR2 SYGVKD. This CDR3 is CAIAEMTENTEAFF. In DNA form, the CDR3 reads TGTGCCATCGCCGAAATGACAGAGAACACTGAAGCTTTCTTT.

This clonotype was observed at least ten times. This chain links TRBV7-2 with TRBJ2-3, with D perhaps TRBD1 (6 bases). The germline CDR1 and CDR2 sequences are SGHTA and FQGNSA. With 3 bases removed from V and 2 bases from J, the gap between germline ends came to 18 bases. This CDR3 is 17 amino acids long. CDR3 protein: CASSFLQGRGYTDTQYF. CDR3 DNA sequence: TGTGCCAGCAGCTTCCTACAGGGCAGAGGTTACACAGATACGCAGTATTTT.